One sample yielded the 17 T cell receptor beta chains listed below, sequenced in a study of T-cell memory formation after mild COVID-19. TCRdb ran MiXCR on the 5' RACE reads and lists one entry per CDR3 protein. The sample yields under 700,000 distinct CDR3 sequences, just over 20% seen once. The sequenced sample consisted of PBMCs or a T cell subset sorted from them (not recorded which). These receptors were taken from an adult woman who had mild COVID-19 (a few samples of this study predate the infection). Cell type and time point are not known.

This clonotype was recorded many times. V is TRBV6-2 or TRBV6-3 and J is TRBJ2-1; 10 bases match TRBD2. CDR3 length equals 15 residues. The V segment lost 5 bases and the J segment 4 bases; nucleotides outside the gene matches: 5. CDR1 and CDR2 (germline): MNHEY, SVGEGT. In DNA, the CDR3 is TGTGCCAGCAGTGACAGCGGGGGGGGTTACAATGAGCAGTTCTTC. Its translation is CASSDSGGGYNEQFF.

This clonotype was seen more than once but under ten times. The chain uses TRBV5-6 and TRBJ2-3, with 8 nucleotides matching TRBD1. This CDR3 region has 16 residues. Unmatched junction bases numbered 10, after V lost 3 bases and J lost 4 bases. Looked up from germline, CDR1 is SGHDT and CDR2 is YYEEEE. The CDR3 loop is CASSWGRGLISDTQYF. The CDR3 DNA follows: TGTGCCAGCAGCTGGGGCAGGGGGCTAATATCAGATACGCAGTATTTT.

The genes are TRBV7-2 and TRBJ2-4; TRBD2 aligns across 13 bases. This CDR3 is built from 19 residues. CDR1 is SGHTA and CDR2 is FQGNSA in the germline V gene. With 2 bases clipped from V and 0 bases from J, the junction kept 7 bases outside the gene matches. CDR3 protein: CASSLPGTSGTVAKNIQYF. DNA for the CDR3: TGTGCCAGCAGCTTACCGGGGACTAGCGGGACCGTAGCCAAAAACATTCAGTACTTC. The variable domain in full, with the rest retrieved from reference TRBV7-2 and TRBJ2-4, is GAGVSQSPSNKVTEKGKDVELRCDPISGHTALYWYRQSLGQGLEFLIYFQGNSAPDKSGLPSDRFSAERTGGSVSTLTIQRTQQEDSAVYLCASSLPGTSGTVAKNIQYFGAGTRLSVL.

V usage is TRBV14 and J usage is TRBJ2-1; D may match TRBD1 or TRBD2 (5 bases each). The V and J ends lost 4 bases and 0 bases respectively, with 13 bases between them. The CDR3 is 16 residues long. CDR1 is SGHDN and CDR2 is FVKESK in the germline V gene. CDR3 bases: TGTGCCAGCAGCCGAATTGGGACGCTCTCCTACAATGAGCAGTTCTTC. Protein product: CASSRIGTLSYNEQFF.

This clonotype was found a few times. This chain connects TRBV5-6 to TRBJ1-5; TRBD1 matches at 7 bases. CDR1 and CDR2 from the germline V gene are SGHDT and YYEEEE. V lost 3 bases and J lost 4; bases outside the gene matches: 4. The CDR3 contains 14 residues. CDR3 sequence reads: CASSSDRKNQPQHF. The CDR3 region has the DNA TGTGCCAGCAGCTCGGACAGGAAAAATCAGCCCCAGCATTTT.

CDR3 sequence: CSASRPKNIQYF. CDR3 DNA: TGCAGTGCTAGTAGGCCAAAAAACATTCAGTACTTC. The V and J genes are TRBV20-1 and TRBJ2-4; D is ambiguous. Germline assignment: CDR1 DFQATT and CDR2 SNEGSKA (reference sequence). V dropped 3 bases and J dropped 4 bases, with 7 bases sitting between them. The CDR3 runs to 12 residues.

As concerns this clonotype: Since a much larger clone is just one base distant, this may be a read error. The V gene is TRBV12-3 or TRBV12-4, the J gene TRBJ1-4, with 10 bases that match TRBD1. The junction had 2 bases not matched to a gene; V was cut back by 5 bases and J by 5 bases. The CDR3 extends over 14 amino acids. CDR3 sequence (DNA): TGTGCCAGCAGTACGGGACAGGGGAATGAAAAACTGTTTTTT. Amino acid sequence: CASSTGQGNEKLFF.

This clonotype has only a few counts. V gene TRBV20-1 combines with J gene TRBJ2-1; 8 bases fit TRBD2. The CDR3 loop spans 16 amino acids. Germline V CDR1 and CDR2: DFQATT, SNEGSKA (reference sequence). The V segment lost 1 base and the J segment 6 bases; nucleotides outside the gene matches: 11. CDR3 nucleotide sequence: TGCAGTGCTAGAGGATACCGTCGGACTAGCAGCAATGAGCAGTTCTTC. This sequence encodes CSARGYRRTSSNEQFF.

This clonotype was detected a few times. The CDR3 DNA follows: TGTGCCAGCAGCTCAGCATTGGCGGGAGCGGACACCGGGGAGCTGTTTTTT. The encoded protein is CASSSALAGADTGELFF. This rearrangement joins TRBV7-9 to TRBJ2-2; 7 bases are a match to TRBD2. This CDR3 has 17 residues. CDR1 and CDR2 from the germline V gene are SEHNR and FQNEAQ (reference sequence). Trimming cost V 4 bases and J 3 bases; bases outside gene matches: 11.

This chain uses TRBV2 with TRBJ2-1; 8 nucleotides match TRBD1. The CDR3 is 14 residues long. Germline CDR1 is SNHLY and CDR2 is FYNNEI. V shed 5 bases, J shed 7 bases, and the junction held 7 bases outside the gene matches. CDR3 in amino acids: CASSRQGLRNEQFF. The CDR3 coding sequence is TGTGCCAGCAGTAGACAGGGGCTGCGAAATGAGCAGTTCTTC.

This clonotype was seen a handful of times. This chain uses TRBV2 with TRBJ2-7, with a possible D match to TRBD1 (5 bases). Germline V CDR1 and CDR2: SNHLY, FYNNEI. CDR3 size: 15 residues. V lost 7 bases and J 2 bases, leaving 18 bases between the germline ends. The CDR3 DNA reads as TGTGCCAGCACCGGCGACAGTCCGGATCCCTACGAGCAGTACTTC. Encoded protein: CASTGDSPDPYEQYF.

The CDR3 DNA sequence: TGTGCCAGCAGCCAAGAACCCGGGACAGGATACGAGCAGTACTTC. Protein product: CASSQEPGTGYEQYF. The chain links TRBV3-1 to TRBJ2-7; TRBD1 matches 8 bases. The CDR3 has 15 residues. Germline assignment: CDR1 LGHDT and CDR2 YNNKEL (reference sequence). The trim removed 0 bases at V and 4 bases at J, leaving 5 bases unmatched.

This chain uses TRBV7-9 with TRBJ1-2; 7 bases are a match to TRBD1. There are 15 residues in the CDR3. The germline V gene encodes CDR1 SEHNR and CDR2 FQNEAQ (reference sequence). J gave up 4 bases and V 2 bases, and 7 bases lay outside the gene matches. CDR3 region: CASSLYDRAVYGYTF. The CDR3 DNA is TGTGCCAGCAGCTTATACGACAGGGCGGTCTATGGCTACACCTTC.

This clonotype turned up a few times. The V gene is TRBV3-1, the J gene TRBJ1-1; tentative D call: TRBD1 (6 bases). V gave up 4 bases and J gave up 11 bases, with 14 bases separating them. The CDR3 runs to 12 residues. Germline V gene data show CDR1 as LGHDT and CDR2 as YNNKEL (reference sequence). CDR3 in amino acids: CASSRRGTQAFF. CDR3 coding DNA: TGTGCCAGCAGCCGTAGGGGGACTCAGGCTTTCTTT.

The V call is TRBV5-6, the J call TRBJ1-5; D gene ambiguous. V lost 4 bases to trimming and J lost 7 bases, with 9 bases between them. CDR3 size: 12 residues. Looked up from germline, CDR1 is SGHDT and CDR2 is YYEEEE. CDR3 bases: TGTGCCAGCAGCGCCTACATGCAGCCCCAGCATTTT. It specifies CASSAYMQPQHF.

The chain employs TRBV27 and TRBJ2-3, with D possibly TRBD2 on 5 matching bases. The CDR3 loop spans 17 amino acids. Trimming removed 5 bases at V and 4 bases at J, with 22 bases between. From germline, CDR1 is MNHEY and CDR2 SMNVEV (reference sequence). In nucleotides, the CDR3 is TGTGCCAGCAGTGCCATCGGGGAGCGGTTTCCCCCAGATACGCAGTATTTT. Translated: CASSAIGERFPPDTQYF.

The V call is TRBV4-2, the J call TRBJ1-5; the D gene is possibly TRBD1 (5 bases). CDR3 size: 16 residues. Per the germline V gene, CDR1 is LGHNA and CDR2 is YNFKEQ. V was pared by 0 bases and J by 4 bases, with 13 bases between. CDR3 in DNA: TGTGCCAGCAGCCAAGAGGGGGGGGTAGGGAATCAGCCCCAGCATTTT. Translation: CASSQEGGVGNQPQHF.